The 11 T cell receptor beta chains given below trace back to one sample, sequenced in a study of T cell responses to AZD1222 COVID-19 vaccine. Data came from immunoSEQ multiplex PCR; TCRdb stores just in-frame clones and leaves some out. The table lists more than 100,000 clones, approximately 90% of them singletons. Sample: peripheral blood, taken on day 0 of AZD1222 vaccination. Receptors originate from an adult in good health.

The chain combines TRBV4-1 with TRBJ1-5; TRBD1 is a possible D gene (5 bases). The germline V gene has CDR1 MGHRA and CDR2 YSYEKL. This CDR3 contains 18 residues. V dropped 0 bases and J dropped 5 bases, with 20 bases sitting between them. The CDR3 loop is CASSQEGGGGALYQPQHF. The CDR3 DNA follows: TGCGCCAGCAGCCAAGAGGGGGGTGGAGGGGCCCTTTATCAGCCCCAGCATTTT.

This chain connects TRBV28 to TRBJ2-1; D remains ambiguous. Deletions cut 3 bases from V and 8 bases from J, with 11 bases between. Germline V gives CDR1 MDHEN, CDR2 SYDVKM. This CDR3 contains 13 residues. The CDR3 nucleotides are TGTGCCAGCAGTTTGGTTAGTGTATATGAGCAGTTCTTC. Translating gives CASSLVSVYEQFF.

This clone was recorded only once. The chain uses TRBV5-1 and TRBJ2-3; 7 positions match TRBD2. This CDR3 spans 17 amino acids. Germline V gene data show CDR1 as SGHRS and CDR2 as YFSETQ. V lost 3 bases and J lost 0; bases outside the gene matches: 10. The CDR3 spells CASSSWTSGSSTDTQYF. As DNA, the CDR3 is TGCGCCAGCAGCTCGTGGACTAGTGGATCTAGCACAGATACGCAGTATTTT.

J is TRBJ2-5 and V is TRBV14; D possibly corresponds to TRBD1 (6 bases). V dropped 6 bases and J dropped 0 bases, with 14 bases sitting between them. The CDR3 is 15 amino acids. Germline V gene lookup returns CDR1 SGHDN and CDR2 FVKESK. Written as DNA, the CDR3 is TGTGCCAGCAGGTCAAACCGGGACAACCAAGAGACCCAGTACTTC. It encodes CASRSNRDNQETQYF.

This chain uses TRBV13 with TRBJ2-3; D is unresolved. From germline, CDR1 is PRHDT and CDR2 FYEKMQ (reference sequence). Between the trimmed V and J ends, which lost 0 bases and 6 bases, there was a span of 7 bases. This CDR3 contains 13 residues. The CDR3 reads CASSLGSVDTQYF. CDR3 DNA sequence: TGTGCCAGCAGCTTAGGCTCGGTGGATACGCAGTATTTT.

V gene TRBV24-1 combines with J gene TRBJ1-2; 10 bases are shared with TRBD1. From germline, CDR1 is KGHDR and CDR2 SFDVKD. V shed 3 bases and J 8 bases; nucleotides not matched to a gene: 8. The CDR3 contains 15 residues. This CDR3 is CATSDPGQGLGGYTF. CDR3 coding DNA: TGTGCCACCAGTGATCCGGGACAGGGGTTAGGGGGCTACACCTTC.

This chain uses TRBV19 with TRBJ2-7; tentatively, D is TRBD1 (6 bases). The CDR3 length is 14 residues. Germline loops: CDR1 LNHDA, CDR2 SQIVND (reference sequence). The V end lost 6 bases, the J end lost 2 bases, and 14 bases lay between the germline ends. CDR3 in amino acids: CASSTQGLPYEQYF. CDR3 nucleotides: TGTGCCAGTAGCACACAGGGCCTTCCCTACGAGCAGTACTTC. The full variable domain, its missing parts supplied by reference TRBV19 and TRBJ2-7, is DGGITQSPKYLFRKEGQNVTLSCEQNLNHDAMYWYRQDPGQGLRLIYYSQIVNDFQKGDIAEGYSVSREKKESFPLTVTSAQKNPTAFYLCASSTQGLPYEQYFGPGTRLTVT.

This chain joins TRBV27 and TRBJ1-2; 10 bases agree with TRBD1. J was trimmed by 8 bases and V by 3 bases; bases with no gene match: 12. Germline V gene data show CDR1 as MNHEY and CDR2 as SMNVEV (reference sequence). The CDR3 spans 16 residues. CDR3 protein: CASSFSRQGASGGYTF. The CDR3 DNA reads as TGTGCCAGCAGTTTCTCAAGACAGGGGGCTAGTGGAGGCTACACCTTC.

The J gene is TRBJ2-5, the V gene TRBV2, with D tentatively TRBD1 (5 bases). The CDR3 length is 14 residues. Per germline, CDR1 SNHLY and CDR2 FYNNEI. Trimming pared 8 bases from V and 2 bases from J, leaving 15 bases between. The CDR3 region is CASQGGHGQETQYF. The CDR3 nucleotides read TGTGCCAGCCAGGGTGGACACGGGCAAGAGACCCAGTACTTC.

The chain uses TRBV5-8 and TRBJ2-5; D may be TRBD1 or TRBD2 (5 bases each). The germline V gene encodes CDR1 SGHTS and CDR2 YDEGEE. Between the trimmed V and J ends, which lost 2 bases and 4 bases, there was a span of 24 bases. The CDR3 is 18 amino acids. DNA for the CDR3: TGTGCCAGCAGCTTCCCCCGTGACCCAGGCAGTGGGGGAGAGACCCAGTACTTC. Translation gives CASSFPRDPGSGGETQYF.

The V call is TRBV24-1, the J call TRBJ1-1; tentatively, D is TRBD1 (6 bases). This CDR3 region has 18 residues. V was trimmed by 2 bases and J by 3 bases, leaving 21 bases between them. From germline, CDR1 is KGHDR and CDR2 SFDVKD. CDR3 coding DNA: TGTGCCACCAGTGATTGGACAGTCAACTTAGAGGAATACACTGAAGCTTTCTTT. Its translation is CATSDWTVNLEEYTEAFF.